Below, 10 T cell receptor beta chains from the same sample are listed, as sequenced in a study of shared clonotypes between healthy human individuals. Profiling relied on immunoSEQ multiplex PCR, and the TCRdb table lists in-frame clones only, not all of them. The repertoire holds millions of clones, with 85% to 95% as singletons. The specimen was naive CD4+ T cells sorted from blood. Regarding subset: CD45RA+ positively selected. These receptors originate from a man younger than 35 in good health.

This rearrangement joins TRBV7-6 to TRBJ2-1; D uncertain. Per germline, CDR1 SGHVS and CDR2 FNYEAQ. CDR3 length: 16 residues. V was shortened by 2 bases and J by 0 bases, with 11 bases between the two germline ends. The CDR3 sequence: CASSLSAKGSYNEQFF. Here the CDR3 DNA reads TGTGCCAGCAGCTTAAGCGCTAAGGGCTCCTACAATGAGCAGTTCTTC.

V gene TRBV21-1 combines with J gene TRBJ1-1; TRBD1, the table's D call, was not compared with the DNA. TRBV21-1 is listed as a pseudogene. CDR3 size: 15 residues. CDR3 in DNA: TGTGCCAGCAGCAAAGGGGGACAGGAGAACACTGAAGCTTTCTTT. This gives the protein CASSKGGQENTEAFF.

The V gene is TRBV30, the J gene TRBJ2-6; the D is unclear. This CDR3 comprises 13 residues. Trimming shortened V by 2 bases and J by 4 bases, and 6 bases separated the two germline ends. The V gene's germline CDR1 is GTSNPN and CDR2 SVGIG (reference sequence). CDR3 loop: CAWSSVGANVLTF. For the CDR3, the DNA is TGTGCCTGGAGTTCAGTGGGGGCCAACGTCCTGACTTTC. The whole variable domain, remainder taken from reference TRBV30 and TRBJ2-6, is SQTIHQWPATLVQPVGSPLSLECTVEGTSNPNLYWYRQAAGRGLQLLFYSVGIGQISSEVPQNLSASRPQDRQFILSSKKLLLSDSGFYLCAWSSVGANVLTFGAGSRLTVL.

The chain recombines TRBV19 with TRBJ2-7, with 7 bases aligning to TRBD2. CDR1 is LNHDA and CDR2 is SQIVND in the germline V gene (reference sequence). V shed 1 base, J shed 0 bases, and the junction held 3 bases outside the gene matches. This CDR3 is 15 amino acids long. The CDR3 coding sequence is TGTGCCAGTAGTATAGCTGGCGGGAGCTCCTACGAGCAGTACTTC. Encoded protein: CASSIAGGSSYEQYF. Together with reference TRBV19 and TRBJ2-7, the CDR3 gives the full variable domain: DGGITQSPKYLFRKEGQNVTLSCEQNLNHDAMYWYRQDPGQGLRLIYYSQIVNDFQKGDIAEGYSVSREKKESFPLTVTSAQKNPTAFYLCASSIAGGSSYEQYFGPGTRLTVT.

The chain recombines TRBV7-2 with TRBJ2-7, with TRBD1 matching over 8 bases. Unmatched junction bases numbered 9, after V lost 5 bases and J lost 6 bases. The CDR3 runs 14 residues. Germline CDR1 SGHTA, CDR2 FQGNSA. The CDR3 DNA sequence: TGTGCCAGCAGCCCTCAGGGGGCGCTAGGCGAGCAGTACTTC. It is translated as CASSPQGALGEQYF. Filled out from reference TRBV7-2 and TRBJ2-7, the complete variable domain reads GAGVSQSPSNKVTEKGKDVELRCDPISGHTALYWYRQSLGQGLEFLIYFQGNSAPDKSGLPSDRFSAERTGGSVSTLTIQRTQQEDSAVYLCASSPQGALGEQYFGPGTRLTVT.

V and J are TRBV18 and TRBJ1-4; D gene unclear. The CDR3 contains 14 residues. V lost 3 bases and J 3 bases, leaving 8 bases between the germline ends. The germline gives CDR1 KGHSH, CDR2 LQKENI. In DNA form, the CDR3 reads TGTGCCAGCTCACCGCAACAGTCTAATGAAAAACTGTTTTTT. Translation gives CASSPQQSNEKLFF.

This rearrangement joins TRBV7-9 to TRBJ1-1; maybe TRBD1 (5 bases). From germline, CDR1 is SEHNR and CDR2 FQNEAQ (reference sequence). There are 14 residues in the CDR3. Trimming removed 4 bases from V and 4 bases from J, with 13 bases in between. The CDR3 coding sequence is TGTGCCAGCAGCTCCGAGGGGCGCGGCACTGAAGCTTTCTTT. Its translation: CASSSEGRGTEAFF.

The CDR3 region is CASSLMGDFSGGYTF. The CDR3 DNA reads as TGTGCCAGCAGCCTAATGGGGGATTTCTCGGGCGGCTACACCTTC. The rearrangement joins TRBV9 to TRBJ1-2; TRBD1 is a possible D gene (5 bases). CDR1 and CDR2 from the germline V gene are SGDLS and YYNGEE. Trimming removed 4 bases at V and 8 bases at J, with 21 bases between. The CDR3 length is 15 residues. The whole variable domain, remainder taken from reference TRBV9 and TRBJ1-2, is DSGVTQTPKHLITATGQRVTLRCSPRSGDLSVYWYQQSLDQGLQFLIQYYNGEERAKGNILERFSAQQFPDLHSELNLSSLELGDSALYFCASSLMGDFSGGYTFGSGTRLTVV.

V usage is TRBV4-3 and J usage is TRBJ2-3, with 14 bases fitting TRBD2. V was clipped by 3 bases and J by 2 bases; unmatched bases: 4. The germline V gene encodes CDR1 LGHNA and CDR2 YSLEER. The CDR3 has 17 residues. The CDR3: CASSHLGLAGDTDTQYF. The DNA for the CDR3 is TGCGCCAGCAGCCATTTGGGACTAGCGGGAGACACAGATACGCAGTATTTT.

This clone was counted a single time. The chain carries TRBV6-6 and TRBJ1-2; a possible D gene is TRBD1 (5 bases). Germline loops: CDR1 MNHNY, CDR2 SVGAGI (reference sequence). The CDR3 is 13 amino acids. Trimming removed 6 bases at V and 4 bases at J, with 12 bases between. Here the CDR3 DNA reads TGTGCCAGCAGCTACGACAGAATCTATGGCTACACCTTC. The encoded protein is CASSYDRIYGYTF.